A single sample gave rise to the 14 T cell receptor beta chains below, sequenced in a study of blood T cell repertoires in COVID-19. The assay was immunoSEQ multiplex PCR, and TCRdb's table has in-frame clones only and misses some. This sample has about 77,000 clones, with 60% to 80% found just once. Material for sequencing was peripheral blood. These receptors were obtained from an older man with active or convalescent COVID-19.

This clone was seen more than once but under ten times. The chain has TRBV6-5 and TRBJ1-1, with D perhaps matching TRBD1 (5 bases). Germline V gene sequence: CDR1 MNHEY, CDR2 SVGAGI. The CDR3 covers 14 residues. V was pared by 2 bases and J by 4 bases, with 11 bases between. The DNA for the CDR3 is TGTGCCAGCAGTTACCGGAGGGGATTCACTGAAGCTTTCTTT. Its protein is CASSYRRGFTEAFF.

The J gene is TRBJ1-1, the V gene TRBV9, with D maybe TRBD1 (6 bases). Germline V gene lookup returns CDR1 SGDLS and CDR2 YYNGEE. V gave up 0 bases and J gave up 7 bases, with 16 bases separating them. The CDR3 is made up of 15 amino acids. CDR3 loop: CASSVVTGTYHEAFF. CDR3 DNA sequence: TGTGCCAGCAGCGTAGTAACCGGGACATACCATGAAGCTTTCTTT. The full variable domain, its missing parts supplied by reference TRBV9 and TRBJ1-1, is DSGVTQTPKHLITATGQRVTLRCSPRSGDLSVYWYQQSLDQGLQFLIQYYNGEERAKGNILERFSAQQFPDLHSELNLSSLELGDSALYFCASSVVTGTYHEAFFGQGTRLTVV.

This chain uses TRBV5-4 with TRBJ2-2; 10 nucleotides line up with TRBD2. The CDR3 is 17 amino acids. The trim removed 2 bases at V and 4 bases at J, leaving 8 bases unmatched. Germline lookup yields CDR1 SGHNT and CDR2 YYREEE (reference sequence). DNA of the CDR3: TGTGCCAGCAGCTTAGGTGGGCTAGCGGGGGTCACCGGGGAGCTGTTTTTT. Encoded protein: CASSLGGLAGVTGELFF. The full variable domain, completed using reference TRBV5-4 and TRBJ2-2, is ETGVTQSPTHLIKTRGQQVTLRCSSQSGHNTVSWYQQALGQGPQFIFQYYREEENGRGNFPPRFSGLQFPNYSSELNVNALELDDSALYLCASSLGGLAGVTGELFFGEGSRLTVL.

CDR3 in amino acids: CASTRGDSGNTIYF. DNA of the CDR3: TGTGCCAGCACACGGGGAGACTCTGGAAACACCATATATTTT. The rearrangement joins TRBV2 to TRBJ1-3; unclear D gene. The CDR3 runs to 14 residues. V shed 7 bases and J shed 0 bases, with 10 bases lying between them. From germline, CDR1 is SNHLY and CDR2 FYNNEI.

This chain connects TRBV2 to TRBJ1-4; D is unclear. Germline values: CDR1 SNHLY, CDR2 FYNNEI. Deletions cut 8 bases from V and 5 bases from J, with 12 bases between. CDR3 size: 13 residues. The CDR3 DNA sequence: TGTGCCAGCCTCCGGGATGACAATGAAAAACTGTTTTTT. This codes for CASLRDDNEKLFF.

The genes are TRBV7-9 and TRBJ1-1, with D uncertain. From germline, CDR1 is SEHNR and CDR2 FQNEAQ (reference sequence). The CDR3 sequence is 13 residues long. V was shortened by 5 bases and J by 3 bases, with 10 bases between the two germline ends. The CDR3 DNA is TGTGCCAGCAGCATCCAGGCTGACACTGAAGCTTTCTTT. This codes for CASSIQADTEAFF.

V gene TRBV13 combines with J gene TRBJ2-7; D not certain. Trimming stripped 3 bases from V and 5 bases from J, with 5 bases between. CDR1 and CDR2 from the germline V gene are PRHDT and FYEKMQ (reference sequence). This CDR3 comprises 11 residues. Here the CDR3 DNA reads TGTGCCAGCAGCTTCGGTCACGAGCAGTACTTC. Translated, it gives CASSFGHEQYF.

In this sample, this clone turned up once. The rearrangement joins TRBV30 to TRBJ2-3; TRBD2 agrees at 13 bases. CDR1 GTSNPN and CDR2 SVGIG come from the germline V gene (reference sequence). V lost 4 bases and J lost 3; bases outside the gene matches: 7. This CDR3 is built from 16 residues. The CDR3 coding sequence is TGTGCCTGGACCCGCGGGACTAGCGGGGAGACAGATACGCAGTATTTT. It encodes CAWTRGTSGETDTQYF.

This clone was observed a few times. This chain connects TRBV24-1 to TRBJ2-3; D gene ambiguous. This CDR3 has 14 amino acids. V lost 1 base and J lost 3, with 7 bases in between. The germline CDR1 and CDR2 sequences are KGHDR and SFDVKD. In DNA, the CDR3 is TGTGCCACCAGTGATTTCCCAACTACAGATACGCAGTATTTT. Its translation: CATSDFPTTDTQYF.

There are many counts of this clone. The genes are TRBV28 and TRBJ1-5; TRBD1 matches 7 bases. Germline CDR1 and CDR2: MDHEN and SYDVKM. V dropped 6 bases and J dropped 6; count of bases not matched to a gene: 2. The CDR3 length is 12 residues. This chain's CDR3 is CASSRGFQPQHF. DNA for the CDR3: TGTGCCAGCAGCAGGGGGTTTCAGCCCCAGCATTTT.

The J gene is TRBJ2-2, the V gene TRBV5-1; TRBD1 is a possible D gene (6 bases). The length of the CDR3 is 15 residues. Germline V gene data show CDR1 as SGHRS and CDR2 as YFSETQ. Trimming took off 0 bases at V and 5 bases at J, with 11 bases between the two ends. The CDR3 loop reads CASSLAGTLTGELFF. The CDR3 DNA follows: TGCGCCAGCAGCTTGGCCGGGACACTTACCGGGGAGCTGTTTTTT.

The table lists this clone with a few counts. The chain combines TRBV5-6 with TRBJ1-3; D perhaps matches TRBD1 (5 bases). Germline lookup yields CDR1 SGHDT and CDR2 YYEEEE. The CDR3 runs to 16 residues. Trimming stripped 3 bases from V and 2 bases from J, with 15 bases between. Here the CDR3 DNA reads TGTGCCAGCAGCTCGTTACAGGTTTGGACTGGAAACACCATATATTTT. Its translation is CASSSLQVWTGNTIYF.

The V call is TRBV10-1, the J call TRBJ2-1, with 9 bases matching TRBD2. CDR1 and CDR2 from the germline V gene are WNHNN and SYGVQD (reference sequence). J was trimmed by 8 bases and V by 3 bases; bases with no gene match: 8. CDR3 length: 15 residues. The CDR3 nucleotides read TGCGCCAGCAGTGACCAGCGGGGGGCCAGCGATGAGCAGTTCTTC. This gives the protein CASSDQRGASDEQFF.

The chain is built from TRBV15 and TRBJ2-7; no firm D call. V gave up 0 bases and J gave up 0 bases, with 15 bases separating them. CDR3 length: 17 amino acids. Per germline, CDR1 LNHNV and CDR2 YYDKDF (reference sequence). As DNA, the CDR3 is TGTGCCACCAGCAGAGATCCCCCAGGTTTTCTCTCCTACGAGCAGTACTTC. As protein: CATSRDPPGFLSYEQYF.